This T cell receptor beta chain was sequenced in a study of T cell changes during pregnancy in multiple sclerosis. Generated by immunoSEQ multiplex PCR, the TCRdb table keeps only in-frame clones and is missing some. In the table there are tens of thousands of clones, 88% of which are singletons. The trim removed 2 bases at V and 6 bases at J, leaving 3 bases unmatched. In germline, CDR1 is MNHNY, CDR2 SVGAGI (reference sequence). This CDR3 has 15 residues. Source: CD4+ T cells from peripheral blood mononuclear cells, taken in the first trimester of pregnancy. The genes are TRBV6-6 and TRBJ1-4; 10 bases match TRBD1. This clonotype was sampled from a female donor with multiple sclerosis, enrolled in a pregnancy study. The CDR3 loop is CASSYTGTGDEKLFF. The CDR3 nucleotides read TGTGCCAGCAGTTACACCGGGACAGGGGATGAAAAACTGTTTTTT.